The rows below give T cell receptor beta chains drawn from one sample of a study of blood T cell repertoires in COVID-19. Sequencing was performed with immunoSEQ multiplex PCR; in TCRdb, only in-frame clones are kept and a portion is missing. Of approximately 70,000 clones in the sample, approximately 90% were seen once. The material sequenced was peripheral blood. These receptors were collected from a woman aged 55-75 years with acute or convalescent COVID-19. Both conserved end residues are part of each CDR3. The D gene is left open where the match is weak. Part of the rows lack a size; the others show once, few, many or a class for expanded clones.

clone_size	v_call	j_call	d_call	cdr3_nt	cdr3_aa
.	TRBV14	TRBJ2-5	TRBD2	TGTGCCAGCAGCCAAGAAAGATGGCGGGGGGGAGAGACCCAGTACTTC	CASSQERWRGGETQYF
.	TRBV6-5	TRBJ1-5	TRBD1	TGTGCCACCCAAGAGGGGGCTAGCAATCAGCCCCAGCATTTT	CATQEGASNQPQHF
.	TRBV6-5	TRBJ1-2	.	TGTGCCAGCACGGGATATGGCTACACCTTC	CASTGYGYTF
.	TRBV18	TRBJ1-1	.	TGTGCCAGCTCACCTTCAGGGATGAACACTGAAGCTTTCTTT	CASSPSGMNTEAFF
medium-sized	TRBV7-2	TRBJ2-3	.	TGTGCCAGCAGCCTTACAGATTTCACAGATACGCAGTATTTT	CASSLTDFTDTQYF
.	TRBV24-1	TRBJ1-4	TRBD1	TGTGCCACCTCCCCGGGACAGGGGCCCTCAACTAATGAAAAACTGTTTTTT	CATSPGQGPSTNEKLFF
.	TRBV19	TRBJ1-1	.	TGTGCCAGTAGTAACATGAACACTGAAGCTTTCTTT	CASSNMNTEAFF
.	TRBV25-1	TRBJ2-2	TRBD2	TGTGCCAGCAGTGAAGGTACAGCGGGAGGGCCTTCCGGGGAGCTGTTTTTT	CASSEGTAGGPSGELFF
.	TRBV6-5	TRBJ1-2	.	TGTGCCAGCAGTCGGCGAGAGGGGGGGCGAATTGGCTACACCTTC	CASSRREGGRIGYTF
once	TRBV19	TRBJ2-5	TRBD2	TGTGCCAGTAGTTCGGGACTAGCGGGAGAGACCCAGTACTTC	CASSSGLAGETQYF
.	TRBV3-1/TRBV3-2	TRBJ1-5	.	TGTGCCAGCAGTCCGGGACTCGGGGAGAGGCAGCCCCAGCATTTT	CASSPGLGERQPQHF